The present T cell receptor (beta chain) was sequenced within a study of PD-L1 blockade in urothelial cancer. The overall study: There were a median of approximately 150,000 T cells in blood samples. Study conclusions and caveats: Blood TCR clonality below the median before treatment was a predictor of better survival.

Profiling relied on immunoSEQ multiplex PCR, and the TCRdb table lists in-frame clones only, not all of them. The sample lists about 46,000 clones; approximately 85% were seen once. CDR3 length: 15 residues. V lost 4 bases to trimming and J lost 7 bases; unmatched junction nucleotides: 10. Germline loops: CDR1 SGHDN, CDR2 FVKESK. This clone has only a few counts. What it binds is unknown. Documented time point: peripheral blood 6 weeks after treatment start. The starting material was PBMCs, obtained around atezolizumab (anti-PD-L1) treatment. This chain connects TRBV14 to TRBJ2-7, with 10 bases matching TRBD2. The receptor was derived from a man aged 50 to 59 with urothelial cancer. Here the CDR3 reads CASSLIAGGNAEQYF. The CDR3 DNA reads TGTGCCAGCAGCCTTATAGCGGGGGGCAATGCGGAGCAGTACTTC.